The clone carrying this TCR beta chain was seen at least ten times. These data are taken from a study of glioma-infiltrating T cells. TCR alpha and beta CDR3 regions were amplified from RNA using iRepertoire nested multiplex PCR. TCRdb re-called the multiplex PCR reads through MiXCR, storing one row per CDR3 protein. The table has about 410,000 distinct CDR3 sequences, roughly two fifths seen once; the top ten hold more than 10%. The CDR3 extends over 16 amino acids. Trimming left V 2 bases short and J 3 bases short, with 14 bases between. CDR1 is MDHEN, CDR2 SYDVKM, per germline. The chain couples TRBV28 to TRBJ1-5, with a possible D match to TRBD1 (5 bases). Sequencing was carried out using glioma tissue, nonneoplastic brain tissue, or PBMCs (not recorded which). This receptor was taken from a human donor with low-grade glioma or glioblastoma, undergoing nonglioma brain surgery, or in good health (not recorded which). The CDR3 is CASSLGNEGPNQPQHF. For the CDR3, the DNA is TGTGCCAGCAGTTTAGGGAACGAGGGGCCCAATCAGCCCCAGCATTTT.